Listed here are 21 T cell receptor beta chains from one sample, sequenced in a study of regulatory T cells in long-lasting Graves disease. Time point denoted: newly diagnosed GD, antithyroid drugs for less than 3 months. The TCR library used RNA extracted from PBMCs. CDR3-region Arm-PCR and iRepertoire HTBI primers produced the TCR beta libraries. TCRdb itself ran the multiplex PCR reads through MiXCR, one entry per CDR3 protein. The sample has approximately 300,000 distinct CDR3 sequences; approximately 20% are singletons. Sequenced here: peripheral blood mononuclear cells (PBMCs), sampled at new diagnosis, from a patient treated with antithyroid drugs. The receptors originated from a female donor with Graves disease.

This clonotype came up many times. The genes are TRBV11-2 and TRBJ2-3; no reliable D call. There are 16 residues in the CDR3. CDR1 and CDR2 (germline): SGHAT, FQNNGV. Trimming cost V 0 bases and J 2 bases, with 12 bases left between them. DNA of the CDR3: TGTGCCAGCAGCTTAGATCGATCAGCTTACACAGATACGCAGTATTTT. As protein: CASSLDRSAYTDTQYF. Based on the CDR3 plus reference TRBV11-2 and TRBJ2-3, the full variable domain is EAGVAQSPRYKIIEKRQSVAFWCNPISGHATLYWYQQILGQGPKLLIQFQNNGVVDDSQLPKDRFSAERLKGVDSTLKIQPAKLEDSAVYLCASSLDRSAYTDTQYFGPGTRLTVL.

The chain combines TRBV7-2 with TRBJ2-7; D remains unclear. The CDR3 length is 12 residues. CDR1 SGHTA and CDR2 FQGNSA come from the germline V gene. V lost 2 bases and J 7 bases, leaving 9 bases between the germline ends. The CDR3 sequence: CASSLYLGEQYF. CDR3 DNA: TGTGCCAGCAGCTTATATCTGGGTGAGCAGTACTTC.

This clonotype came up a few times. The J gene is TRBJ2-2, the V gene TRBV28; 9 bases match TRBD1. The ends lost 10 bases at V and 4 bases at J; junction bases unmatched: 10. There are 15 residues in the CDR3. Germline loops: CDR1 MDHEN, CDR2 SYDVKM. The CDR3 spells CATRQGGGVTGELFF. The CDR3 nucleotides are TGTGCCACCAGACAGGGGGGGGGGGTCACCGGGGAGCTGTTTTTT.

This clonotype has ten or more counts. The chain is built from TRBV28 and TRBJ1-1; unclear D gene. V lost 6 bases and J lost 8, with 10 bases in between. Looked up from germline, CDR1 is MDHEN and CDR2 is SYDVKM. This CDR3 contains 11 residues. The CDR3 bases are TGTGCCAGCAGCCCAGTGGGCGAAGCTTTCTTT. The encoded protein is CASSPVGEAFF.

Note on this clonotype: A read error is the likely source, as a far larger clone sits one nucleotide away. The V call is TRBV11-2, the J call TRBJ2-3; D might be TRBD1 (6 bases). This CDR3 region has 15 residues. CDR1 is SGHAT and CDR2 is FQNNGV in the germline V gene. The CDR3 nucleotides read TGTGCCAGCAGCTTAAGGGGGATGAGGGACACTGAACCTTTCTTT. Amino acid sequence: CASSLRGMRDTEPFF.

This clonotype was found many times. The rearrangement joins TRBV5-5 to TRBJ2-2; no firm D call. Looked up from germline, CDR1 is SGHKS and CDR2 is YYEKEE (reference sequence). Trimming left V 2 bases short and J 3 bases short, with 8 bases between. This CDR3 spans 14 amino acids. The CDR3 bases are TGTGCCAGCAGCTTAGGACGGTACACCGGGGAGCTGTTTTTT. It is translated as CASSLGRYTGELFF.

This clonotype came up many times. The V and J genes are TRBV2 and TRBJ2-3, with 12 bases matching TRBD2. The CDR3 runs 16 residues. The germline V gene encodes CDR1 SNHLY and CDR2 FYNNEI. The trim removed 10 bases at V and 2 bases at J, leaving 10 bases unmatched. CDR3 protein: CATSKPSGRATDTQYF. The CDR3 DNA sequence: TGTGCCACCTCTAAACCTAGCGGGAGGGCCACAGATACGCAGTATTTT.

This clonotype appeared many times. DNA of the CDR3: TGTGCCTGGAGTGTCTGGGGGCAGGGGTTAACGAATACTGAAGCTTTCTTT. Residues: CAWSVWGQGLTNTEAFF. The chain has TRBV30 and TRBJ1-1; possible D gene TRBD1, 6 bases. The germline V gene encodes CDR1 GTSNPN and CDR2 SVGIG (reference sequence). The length of the CDR3 is 17 residues. V gave up 0 bases and J gave up 5 bases, with 22 bases separating them.

This clonotype was seen just once. A much larger clone lies one base from this, so it may be a read error. The V call is TRBV6-1, the J call TRBJ2-1; TRBD2 aligns across 7 bases. CDR3 length equals 15 residues. Trimming cost V 5 bases and J 13 bases; bases outside gene matches: 17. Germline-derived CDR1 and CDR2 are MNHNS and SASEGT. CDR3 amino acids: CASSPRGEAQETQFF. DNA of the CDR3: TGTGCCAGCAGTCCCCGGGGGGAAGCCCAAGAGACCCAGTTCTTC.

A single count supports this clonotype. The chain recombines TRBV12-3 or TRBV12-4 with TRBJ2-7, with 8 bases that match TRBD1. CDR3 length: 17 residues. V lost 5 bases to trimming and J lost 4 bases; unmatched junction nucleotides: 16. The CDR3 region is CASSLITGGFRRYEQYF. The CDR3 region has the DNA TGTGCCAGCAGTCTAATCACAGGGGGATTTAGGAGGTACGAGCAGTACTTC.

This clonotype was detected only a few times. This chain uses TRBV5-4 with TRBJ2-1; 8 bases are shared with TRBD2. The CDR3 has 17 residues. V gave up 5 bases and J gave up 8 bases; unmatched junction bases: 18. Germline V lookup: CDR1 SGHNT, CDR2 YYREEE (reference sequence). The chain's CDR3 is CASSYTPTGGPRDEQFF. Written as DNA, the CDR3 is TGTGCCAGCAGTTACACCCCTACGGGAGGGCCTCGGGATGAGCAGTTCTTC.

This clonotype has at least ten counts. The J gene is TRBJ2-1, the V gene TRBV6-1; 8 nucleotides align to TRBD1. V was clipped by 5 bases and J by 6 bases; unmatched bases: 18. From germline, CDR1 is MNHNS and CDR2 SASEGT. This CDR3 is built from 18 residues. CDR3 nucleotides: TGTGCCAGCAGTCCTATGTCCCCAGGACAGGGTCCTCCCAATGAGCAGTTCTTC. This sequence encodes CASSPMSPGQGPPNEQFF.

This chain joins TRBV29-1 and TRBJ1-2; maybe TRBD1 (5 bases). This CDR3 has 11 amino acids. Germline V gives CDR1 SQVTM, CDR2 ANQGSEA. Trimming took off 7 bases at V and 5 bases at J, with 11 bases between the two ends. The CDR3 here is CSAAGTYGYTF. For the CDR3, the DNA is TGCAGCGCTGCCGGGACTTATGGCTACACCTTC.

As regards this clonotype: A much more abundant neighbour one base away suggests this may be a read error. V usage is TRBV28 and J usage is TRBJ1-4; D unclear. CDR3 size: 14 residues. Per the germline V gene, CDR1 is MDHEN and CDR2 is SYDVKM. Trimming removed 5 bases from V and 7 bases from J, with 14 bases in between. The DNA for the CDR3 is TGTGCCAGCAGTCCCCCGAGGTCCTGTGAAAAACTGTTTTTT. This translates into CASSPPRSCEKLFF.

The rearrangement links TRBV11-3 to TRBJ2-7; 7 bases map to TRBD2. CDR1 and CDR2 from the germline V gene are SGHNT and YENEEA. J was trimmed by 0 bases and V by 1 base; bases with no gene match: 9. The CDR3 length is 17 residues. Here the CDR3 reads CASSLGGPSGLSYEQYF. The CDR3 nucleotides read TGTGCCAGCAGCTTAGGAGGTCCTAGCGGACTCTCCTACGAGCAGTACTTC.

In its sample, this clonotype was seen many times. The rearrangement uses TRBV20-1 and TRBJ2-1; D unclear. The CDR3 covers 14 residues. V lost 6 bases to trimming and J lost 7 bases, with 19 bases between them. Per the germline V gene, CDR1 is DFQATT and CDR2 is SNEGSKA (reference sequence). The CDR3 bases are TGCAGTGCGAAGGACCACAACGACCGTAATGAGCAGTTCTTC. Protein: CSAKDHNDRNEQFF.

This clonotype was seen only a few times. A much larger clone is a single base away; this may be a read error. The CDR3 end shows no conserved phenylalanine or tryptophan, and so a read error is likely. The rearrangement links TRBV11-2 to TRBJ2-1, with 10 bases aligning to TRBD2. CDR1 SGHAT and CDR2 FQNNGV come from the germline V gene. This CDR3 comprises 17 residues. J gave up 4 bases and V 5 bases, and 11 bases lay outside the gene matches. DNA of the CDR3: TGTGCCAGCAGCCGGATGCAAGGACTAGCGGAGTACAATGAGCAGTTCCTC. Protein sequence: CASSRMQGLAEYNEQFL.

In this sample, this clonotype turned up many times. The chain links TRBV10-3 to TRBJ1-5, with 10 bases lining up with TRBD1. The CDR3 spans 17 residues. Trimming at V came to 0 bases and at J to 0 bases, leaving 2 bases not matched to a gene. Germline V gene sequence: CDR1 ENHRY, CDR2 SYGVKD. This chain's CDR3 is CAISESGQGFSNQPQHF. The DNA for the CDR3 is TGTGCCATCAGTGAGTCGGGACAGGGGTTTAGCAATCAGCCCCAGCATTTT.

Note on this clonotype: A far larger clone is off by one base, so a read error is likely. The rearrangement uses TRBV11-1 and TRBJ2-1; the D is unclear. Gene TRBJ2-5 matches the end of the DNA better, so the J call may be wrong. Germline CDR1 SGHAT, CDR2 FQDESV (reference sequence). This CDR3 contains 13 residues. The CDR3 here is CASSLSFQETQYF. DNA of the CDR3: TGTGCCAGCAGCTTAAGTTTCCAAGAGACCCAGTACTTC.

This clonotype appeared many times. V and J are TRBV10-3 and TRBJ1-6, with TRBD1 as a possible D gene (6 bases). The CDR3 has 15 residues. Germline-derived CDR1 and CDR2 are ENHRY and SYGVKD. V was clipped by 7 bases and J by 0 bases, with 10 bases between them. CDR3 sequence (DNA): TGTGCCATCATGCCGGACAGCTCCTATAATTCACCCCTCCACTTT. Translated: CAIMPDSSYNSPLHF.

This clonotype has at least ten counts. The chain joins TRBV7-2 to TRBJ2-7; 9 nucleotides match TRBD2. The CDR3 length is 13 residues. V trimming: 6 bases; J trimming: 4 bases; junction bases outside the gene matches: 4. Per germline, CDR1 SGHTA and CDR2 FQGNSA. The CDR3 bases are TGTGCCAGCAGAGAAGCGGGAGGTTACGAGCAGTACTTC. Protein product: CASREAGGYEQYF.